The source of this T cell receptor (beta chain) is a study of T-cell reconstitution after alpha-beta-depleted transplantation in children (dated by TCRdb to the mid-2010s). As for the study more broadly: T-cell immune reconstitution after TCRalphabeta/CD19-depleted allogeneic hematopoietic cell transplantation in children was quantitatively tracked in the study by means of TCR repertoire profiling.

A note on this clonotype: The antigen it recognizes is unknown. It has no much larger one-base neighbor in the sample; base qualities were not kept.

Relative to germline, V is missing 2 bases and J is missing 7 bases, with 10 bases of the junction outside any gene match. Taken from cysteine to phenylalanine, the CDR3 has 15 residues. Only CDR3 DNA remains: 45 bases, in frame from the first base. The germline V gene provides CDR1 MNHEY and CDR2 SVGEGT. Study-wide findings and limitations: In some patients, the high TCRbeta diversity seen at day 60 was put down to recipient T cells and intrathymic progenitors that had survived conditioning. Over the following months the frequencies of hyperexpanded clones went down, and after one year T-cell counts and TCRbeta diversity were mostly credited to newly produced T cells. Apparently early alphabetaT-cell count recovery about two months after transplant reportedly relied on only several hundred rapidly expanded clones derived from non-depleted graft cells.

Per the publication, the treatment or condition label means: allogeneic hematopoietic cell transplantation with graft depleted of TCRalphabeta T cells and CD19 B cells. Transplant recipients were children who received TCRalphabeta/CD19-depleted allogeneic hematopoietic cell grafts. Library preparation was by PCR. Instrument used: Illumina HiSeq 2500. Molecular barcoding was employed in the preparation of TCR libraries, with unique molecular identifiers being used to normalize TCRbeta repertoire quantification. In-frame beta chains were kept once TCRdb had trimmed the public reads at Q25 with fastp and called clones with MiXCR. CDR3 protein duplicates are merged, each entry listing the most common genes and DNA. The sample records about 980,000 distinct CDR3 sequences, roughly 29% of which are singletons. The ten largest clones take up about 28% of the sample.

The V and J segments used are TRBV6-2 or TRBV6-3 and TRBJ1-1; TRBD1 matches 7 bases in the middle. Source: PBMCs, mostly from graft donor cells, taken 360 days after TCRalphabeta/CD19-depleted stem cell transplant. The sequence derives from a boy in the first two years of life who had a stem cell transplant for SCID, so the T cells may come from the graft donor. The CDR3 region has the sequence CASSYRDSPSIEAFF. The nucleotide sequence reads as follows: TGTGCCAGCAGTTACAGGGACAGCCCTTCAATTGAAGCTTTCTTT.